The clone carrying this TCR beta chain was picked up a small number of times. Antigen: not known. This record comes from a study of T-cell memory formation after mild COVID-19. V gave up 3 bases and J gave up 1 base; unmatched junction bases: 17. The CDR3 is made up of 19 amino acids. The germline CDR1 and CDR2 sequences are LGHDT and YNNKEL (reference sequence). From 5'RACE with constant-segment primers came TCR alpha and TCR beta cDNA libraries that carried sample barcodes and UMIs. TCRdb fed the 5' RACE reads into MiXCR, producing one record per CDR3 protein. The data hold about half a million distinct CDR3 sequences, with 18% observed a single time. Study results and caveats: Pre-infection memory carried some responding clones, suggesting that cross-reactive memory joined. CD4+ contracting clones lay mainly in CM and EM, CD8+ ones in EMRA. Clones contracting over day 15 to 85 were CD4/CD8 balanced, with later expanders leaning CD4+.

Sequencing input: PBMCs or a T cell subset sorted from them (not recorded which). This chain connects TRBV3-1 to TRBJ1-1; 7 bases agree with TRBD1. This receptor was obtained from an adult woman who had mild COVID-19 (a few samples of this study predate the infection). Cell type and time point are not known. DNA of the CDR3: TGTGCCAGCAGCCACCTCCGGGACAGACCGGATTGGCGGAACACTGAAGCTTTCTTT. Translating gives CASSHLRDRPDWRNTEAFF.